These 27 T cell receptor beta chains came from one sample sequenced in a study of ipilimumab plus nivolumab after autologous stem cell transplantation (dated by TCRdb to the early 2020s). The library was generated by the immunoSEQ multiplex PCR assay. Sourced from immuneACCESS, this table was stored by TCRdb with only in-frame sequences that have V and J called. A share of the clones is absent; for the studies checked, an unresolved V gene accounts for under half, and the remainder has no known explanation. The table for this sample lists over 80,000 clones; 65% to 85% of them were counted only once. The top ten hold roughly 2% of the sample. The sample consisted of PBMCs, taken in a trial of ipilimumab plus nivolumab as post-transplant consolidation. These TCRs come from a male donor with diffuse large B-cell lymphoma.

The V gene is TRBV18, the J gene TRBJ2-2; 9 bases map to TRBD1. V trimming: 3 bases; J trimming: 4 bases; junction bases outside the gene matches: 3. The CDR3 is 15 residues long. Per germline, CDR1 KGHSH and CDR2 LQKENI. CDR3 sequence (DNA): TGTGCCAGCTCACCTGGGACAGGGAGCACCGGGGAGCTGTTTTTT. Translation: CASSPGTGSTGELFF. The full variable domain, its missing parts supplied by reference TRBV18 and TRBJ2-2, is NAGVMQNPRHLVRRRGQEARLRCSPMKGHSHVYWYRQLPEEGLKFMVYLQKENIIDESGMPKERFSAEFPKEGPSILRIQQVVRGDSAAYFCASSPGTGSTGELFFGEGSRLTVL.

The gene calls are TRBV4-3 and TRBJ1-2; 7 bases are a match to TRBD1. CDR1 LGHNA and CDR2 YSLEER come from the germline V gene. Losses at the gene ends were 3 bases for V and 0 bases for J; bases not matched to a gene: 10. This CDR3 has 17 amino acids. CDR3 in DNA: TGCGCCAGCAGCCACTCTTCGTCAGGGGGGCCTAACTATGGCTACACCTTC. Protein: CASSHSSSGGPNYGYTF.

J is TRBJ1-5 and V is TRBV30, with D uncertain. The CDR3 consists of 15 residues. CDR1 is GTSNPN, CDR2 SVGIG, per germline (reference sequence). Trimming removed 0 bases at V and 0 bases at J, with 9 bases between. CDR3 nucleotides: TGTGCCTGGAGTGTGGGATTCTATAGCAATCAGCCCCAGCATTTT. The encoded protein is CAWSVGFYSNQPQHF.

The chain is built from TRBV30 and TRBJ2-6; D not resolved. This CDR3 has 14 residues. Between the trimmed V and J ends, which lost 0 bases and 0 bases, there was a span of 3 bases. CDR1 GTSNPN and CDR2 SVGIG come from the germline V gene (reference sequence). The CDR3 nucleotides are TGTGCCTGGAGTGTAAGCTCTGGGGCCAACGTCCTGACTTTC. This gives the protein CAWSVSSGANVLTF.

In this sample, this clone turned up a few times. V gene TRBV30 combines with J gene TRBJ2-5; tentatively, D is TRBD1 (6 bases). Per the germline V gene, CDR1 is GTSNPN and CDR2 is SVGIG (reference sequence). V gave up 0 bases and J gave up 8 bases, with 13 bases separating them. CDR3 length: 13 residues. The CDR3 nucleotides read TGTGCCTGGAGTGTAGGGGGAACGTATACCCAGTACTTC. Residues: CAWSVGGTYTQYF.

The chain links TRBV2 to TRBJ2-7; a weak D match, TRBD1 (6 bases). The germline V gene has CDR1 SNHLY and CDR2 FYNNEI. CDR3 length: 11 residues. The germline V and J ends were trimmed by 7 bases and 6 bases, with 10 bases remaining between them. DNA of the CDR3: TGTGCCAGCACCAGGGGTTTCGAGCAGTACTTC. Its protein is CASTRGFEQYF. Together with reference TRBV2 and TRBJ2-7, the CDR3 gives the full variable domain: EPEVTQTPSHQVTQMGQEVILRCVPISNHLYFYWYRQILGQKVEFLVSFYNNEISEKSEIFDDQFSVERPDGSNFTLKIRSTKLEDSAMYFCASTRGFEQYFGPGTRLTVT.

The V call is TRBV9, the J call TRBJ2-7; D is ambiguous. The length of the CDR3 is 14 residues. CDR1 and CDR2 (germline): SGDLS, YYNGEE. Trimming cost V 0 bases and J 1 base, with 8 bases left between them. The CDR3 region is CASSVEEGSYEQYF. The DNA of the CDR3 is TGTGCCAGCAGCGTAGAGGAAGGGTCCTACGAGCAGTACTTC.

On this clone itself: The junction departs from germline at one end; a sequencing error may be responsible. The chain couples TRBV7-7 to TRBJ2-5, with D perhaps matching TRBD2 (6 bases). The CDR3 sequence is 14 residues long. From germline, CDR1 is SSHAT and CDR2 FNYEAQ (reference sequence). The CDR3: CASSLGTFQETQYF. Here the CDR3 DNA reads TGTGCTAGCAGCTTGGGGACTTTCCAAGAGACCCAGTACTTC.

The chain uses TRBV5-4 and TRBJ1-6, with D tentatively TRBD1 (5 bases). The V end lost 3 bases, the J end lost 9 bases, and 7 bases lay between the germline ends. Germline loops: CDR1 SGHNT, CDR2 YYREEE (reference sequence). CDR3 length: 12 residues. The CDR3 sequence is CASSYDSSPLHF. In nucleotides, the CDR3 is TGTGCCAGCAGCTACGACAGTTCACCCCTCCACTTT.

The table lists this clone with a count of one. The V gene is TRBV5-1, the J gene TRBJ1-2, with TRBD1 identical over 7 bases. The CDR3 is 15 residues long. The germline V gene encodes CDR1 SGHRS and CDR2 YFSETQ. V gave up 4 bases and J gave up 4 bases; unmatched junction bases: 10. The CDR3 loop is CASSRTRTGSYGYTF. The CDR3, as DNA: TGCGCCAGCAGCCGCACCCGGACAGGTTCCTATGGCTACACCTTC.

The chain employs TRBV9 and TRBJ2-2; possible D gene TRBD1, 5 bases. The V and J ends lost 4 bases and 8 bases respectively, with 15 bases between them. Germline V lookup: CDR1 SGDLS, CDR2 YYNGEE. This CDR3 has 14 residues. As DNA, the CDR3 is TGTGCCAGCAGCCCACAGGTCGCGACAGGGGAGCTGTTTTTT. Amino acids: CASSPQVATGELFF.

Note on this clone: A junction boundary mismatches the germline segment, possibly from a read error. The genes are TRBV11-2 and TRBJ2-1; D uncertain. This CDR3 is 14 amino acids long. CDR1 is SGHAT and CDR2 is FQNNGV in the germline V gene. CDR3 in amino acids: CASSLEDGYNEQFF. The CDR3 nucleotides read TGTGCCAGCAGCCTAGAGGACGGCTACAATGAGCAGTTCTTC.

The chain recombines TRBV5-1 with TRBJ2-2, with D possibly being TRBD1 (7 bases). The V gene's germline CDR1 is SGHRS and CDR2 YFSETQ. The length of the CDR3 is 13 residues. Between the trimmed V and J ends, which lost 3 bases and 13 bases, there was a span of 16 bases. The CDR3 spells CASSSNRQGGLFF. DNA for the CDR3: TGCGCCAGCAGCTCGAACCGACAGGGAGGGCTGTTTTTT.

The V gene is TRBV7-2, the J gene TRBJ2-3; the D call may be TRBD1 or TRBD2 (5 bases each). Germline CDR1 and CDR2: SGHTA and FQGNSA. Trimming stripped 5 bases from V and 4 bases from J, with 13 bases between. This CDR3 comprises 14 residues. The CDR3 DNA follows: TGTGCCAGCAGCCCCCCCGGGGCATCAGATACGCAGTATTTT. Protein: CASSPPGASDTQYF. The variable domain in full, with the rest retrieved from reference TRBV7-2 and TRBJ2-3, is GAGVSQSPSNKVTEKGKDVELRCDPISGHTALYWYRQSLGQGLEFLIYFQGNSAPDKSGLPSDRFSAERTGGSVSTLTIQRTQQEDSAVYLCASSPPGASDTQYFGPGTRLTVL.

The J gene is TRBJ2-5, the V gene TRBV19; 9 bases are shared with TRBD1. The CDR3 has 15 residues. CDR1 and CDR2 (germline): LNHDA, SQIVND (reference sequence). Trimming cost V 4 bases and J 5 bases; bases outside gene matches: 8. This CDR3 is CASSTIQGAGETQYF. For the CDR3, the DNA is TGTGCCAGTAGTACAATACAGGGGGCAGGGGAGACCCAGTACTTC.

This chain connects TRBV5-1 to TRBJ2-5, with D possibly matching TRBD1 (6 bases). The ends were cut back, 4 bases at V and 1 base at J, with 11 bases in the middle. Germline lookup yields CDR1 SGHRS and CDR2 YFSETQ. The CDR3 totals 14 residues. Here the CDR3 DNA reads TGCGCCAGCAGCGGGGGCGTGTCCCAAGAGACCCAGTACTTC. This codes for CASSGGVSQETQYF.

The CDR3 protein is CASSPAGGARNNSPLHF. The CDR3, as DNA: TGTGCCAGTAGTCCCGCAGGAGGGGCCAGGAATAATTCACCCCTCCACTTT. The chain carries TRBV19 and TRBJ1-6, with D maybe TRBD1 (5 bases). CDR3 length: 17 amino acids. V shed 5 bases and J shed 5 bases, with 19 bases lying between them. Germline loops: CDR1 LNHDA, CDR2 SQIVND (reference sequence).

V gene TRBV19 combines with J gene TRBJ2-3, with 11 bases matching TRBD1. This CDR3 is 15 amino acids long. Germline V gene sequence: CDR1 LNHDA, CDR2 SQIVND (reference sequence). J lost 6 bases, V lost 7 bases, and 9 bases had no gene match. CDR3 DNA sequence: TGTGCCAGTACCCTTTACGGGACAGGGGGTGATACGCAGTATTTT. Translated, it gives CASTLYGTGGDTQYF. Using reference TRBV19 and TRBJ2-3 for the parts outside the CDR3, the full variable domain is DGGITQSPKYLFRKEGQNVTLSCEQNLNHDAMYWYRQDPGQGLRLIYYSQIVNDFQKGDIAEGYSVSREKKESFPLTVTSAQKNPTAFYLCASTLYGTGGDTQYFGPGTRLTVL.

This chain links TRBV10-3 with TRBJ2-7; D possibly corresponds to TRBD1 (5 bases). This CDR3 is built from 13 residues. Germline V gene data show CDR1 as ENHRY and CDR2 as SYGVKD. Trimming removed 3 bases from V and 6 bases from J, with 12 bases in between. CDR3 protein: CAISEPDRREQYF. Written as DNA, the CDR3 is TGTGCCATCAGTGAACCTGACAGACGCGAGCAGTACTTC.

The chain employs TRBV28 and TRBJ2-7; 7 bases map to TRBD1. The junction had 6 bases not matched to a gene; V was cut back by 5 bases and J by 2 bases. This CDR3 region has 14 residues. From germline, CDR1 is MDHEN and CDR2 SYDVKM. CDR3 loop: CASSLPDRAYEQYF. The CDR3, as DNA: TGTGCCAGCAGTCTCCCTGACAGGGCCTACGAGCAGTACTTC.

This clone is a singleton in its sample. The chain recombines TRBV10-1 with TRBJ2-4; TRBD1 might be the D (6 bases). CDR1 WNHNN and CDR2 SYGVQD come from the germline V gene (reference sequence). This CDR3 has 15 residues. V lost 11 bases, J lost 0 bases, and 17 bases lay in between. CDR3 nucleotides: TGCGCCGGAACAGGGCACAGTTTAGCCAAAAACATTCAGTACTTC. Amino acids: CAGTGHSLAKNIQYF.

The chain uses TRBV30 and TRBJ2-1, with 8 positions matching TRBD2. The germline V gene encodes CDR1 GTSNPN and CDR2 SVGIG (reference sequence). The CDR3 contains 15 residues. V dropped 1 base and J dropped 10; count of bases not matched to a gene: 12. The CDR3 DNA reads TGTGCCTGGAGTGCCCTGGGCGGGGGGATCGGAGAGCAGTTCTTC. It specifies CAWSALGGGIGEQFF.

The CDR3 loop reads CASSPYGGVMNTEAFF. The CDR3 region has the DNA TGTGCCAGCAGCCCCTACGGGGGGGTTATGAACACTGAAGCTTTCTTT. J is TRBJ1-1 and V is TRBV7-9, with D possibly being TRBD1 (5 bases). This CDR3 is 16 amino acids long. Trimming cost V 5 bases and J 0 bases, with 16 bases left between them. From germline, CDR1 is SEHNR and CDR2 FQNEAQ (reference sequence).

V and J are TRBV6-6 and TRBJ2-2; 8 positions agree with TRBD1. CDR1 MNHNY and CDR2 SVGAGI come from the germline V gene (reference sequence). This CDR3 is built from 14 residues. Trimming cost V 6 bases and J 1 base; bases outside gene matches: 1. CDR3 in DNA: TGTGCCAGCAGAGGGACAGGGAACACCGGGGAGCTGTTTTTT. Protein sequence: CASRGTGNTGELFF.

The CDR3 is CATPTGAGTGELFF. CDR3 in DNA: TGTGCCACCCCGACAGGGGCGGGCACCGGGGAGCTGTTTTTT. This chain uses TRBV25-1 with TRBJ2-2, with 8 bases that match TRBD1. This CDR3 spans 14 amino acids. J gave up 4 bases and V 10 bases, and 8 bases lay outside the gene matches. CDR1 MGHDK and CDR2 SYGVNS come from the germline V gene.

This clone came up once. The chain couples TRBV7-9 to TRBJ1-1; D ambiguous. The CDR3 consists of 15 residues. The germline V gene has CDR1 SEHNR and CDR2 FQNEAQ (reference sequence). V was trimmed by 1 base and J by 4 bases, leaving 13 bases between them. CDR3 coding DNA: TGTGCCAGCAGCTTAGGATGGGGATCGAGCACTGAAGCTTTCTTT. Amino acids: CASSLGWGSSTEAFF.

V usage is TRBV5-4 and J usage is TRBJ2-5; no firm D call. The germline V gene has CDR1 SGHNT and CDR2 YYREEE (reference sequence). V lost 1 base and J 5 bases, leaving 6 bases between the germline ends. This CDR3 has 12 residues. Written as DNA, the CDR3 is TGTGCCAGCAGCTTGCCCCGGGAGACCCAGTACTTC. This translates into CASSLPRETQYF.